One sample yielded the 31 T cell receptor beta chains listed below, sequenced in a study of beta chain features in type 1 diabetes. Study conclusions and caveats: Shorter TCRB CDR3s, moderately but significantly so, marked every one of the four CD4+ subsets in Type 1 diabetes patients.

Expressed TCRB transcripts were sequenced after all isolated RNA was converted to cDNA. Profiled with immunoSEQ multiplex PCR; TCRdb holds only in-frame clones, not every one. The sample has around 170,000 clones; 9% to 10% are singletons. The antigens for these receptors are not known. The sample taken for sequencing was central memory CD4+ T cells from blood. These receptor sequences come from a woman aged 30 to 39 with type 1 diabetes.

The chain is built from TRBV7-3 and TRBJ2-3; D is possibly TRBD2 (5 bases). Trimming took 4 bases from V and 6 from J, leaving 20 bases between them. CDR1 SGHTA and CDR2 FQGTGA come from the germline V gene. CDR3 length: 16 amino acids. CDR3 DNA: TGTGCCAGCAGCTCATCACCGAGCGGTGTGTTCGATACGCAGTATTTT. Amino acid sequence: CASSSSPSGVFDTQYF.

V is TRBV27 and J is TRBJ1-2; no definite D call. Germline CDR1 and CDR2: MNHEY and SMNVEV (reference sequence). V was cut by 2 bases and J by 6 bases, with 10 bases left in between. This CDR3 spans 13 amino acids. The CDR3 nucleotides read TGTGCCAGCAGTTTAACCGTAGAGCATGGCTACACCTTC. It is translated as CASSLTVEHGYTF.

The genes are TRBV16 and TRBJ1-4; D is unresolved. The germline V gene has CDR1 KGHSY and CDR2 FQNENV. The V end was cut by 1 base, the J end by 3 bases, with 9 bases between. The CDR3 length is 15 residues. CDR3 protein: CASSQWIGANEKLFF. The CDR3 DNA is TGTGCCAGCAGCCAATGGATAGGAGCTAATGAAAAACTGTTTTTT.

There are a few counts of this clone. CDR3 nucleotide sequence: TGCAGCGGCGGGGGGGGCTTCCAGGAGACCCAGTACTTC. The encoded protein is CSGGGGFQETQYF. The genes are TRBV29-1 and TRBJ2-5, with 9 bases matching TRBD2. The CDR3 totals 13 residues. Trimming cost V 7 bases and J 5 bases; bases outside gene matches: 8. CDR1 is SQVTM, CDR2 ANQGSEA, per germline.

This clone was found a few times. The chain recombines TRBV30 with TRBJ1-5; maybe TRBD1 (5 bases). The CDR3 is 16 residues long. Trimming cost V 0 bases and J 0 bases, with 12 bases left between them. Germline CDR1 is GTSNPN and CDR2 is SVGIG (reference sequence). The CDR3 DNA follows: TGTGCCTGGAGTGTATTAGACAGTGATAGCAATCAGCCCCAGCATTTT. Translated: CAWSVLDSDSNQPQHF.

The V and J genes are TRBV27 and TRBJ2-6, with D perhaps matching TRBD2 (6 bases). V was clipped by 3 bases and J by 2 bases, with 8 bases between them. Germline CDR1 MNHEY, CDR2 SMNVEV (reference sequence). The CDR3 runs to 15 residues. The CDR3 DNA reads as TGTGCCAGCAGTTTCGGGGGTACTGGGGCCAACGTCCTGACTTTC. It specifies CASSFGGTGANVLTF.

The V call is TRBV1, the J call TRBJ2-7; no DNA check was done on the table's D call, TRBD2. TRBV1 is reported as a pseudogene. This CDR3 is 13 amino acids long. The CDR3 sequence is CTSLAGGEYEQYF. The CDR3 DNA is TGCACCAGTTTGGCGGGAGGGGAGTACGAGCAGTACTTC.

CDR3 sequence reads: CASSAFVGLNTEAFF. In DNA, the CDR3 is TGTGCCAGCAGCGCCTTTGTGGGGCTTAACACTGAAGCTTTCTTT. The chain has TRBV9 and TRBJ1-1, with a tentative D call TRBD1 (5 bases). V was pared by 3 bases and J by 2 bases, with 14 bases between. The CDR3 is 15 residues long. Germline assignment: CDR1 SGDLS and CDR2 YYNGEE.

V and J are TRBV28 and TRBJ1-2; D unclear. CDR3 size: 11 residues. Trimming pared 5 bases from V and 6 bases from J, leaving 7 bases between. In germline, CDR1 is MDHEN, CDR2 SYDVKM. CDR3 DNA: TGTGCCAGCAGTACCAGGAATGGCTACACCTTC. It codes for CASSTRNGYTF.

The chain links TRBV27 to TRBJ1-1; tentatively, D is TRBD1 (5 bases). This CDR3 contains 15 residues. Germline-derived CDR1 and CDR2 are MNHEY and SMNVEV (reference sequence). Trimming removed 8 bases at V and 1 base at J, with 17 bases between. CDR3 amino acids: CASQTPSGGNTEAFF. The CDR3, as DNA: TGTGCCAGCCAGACTCCTTCGGGGGGGAACACTGAAGCTTTCTTT.

This rearrangement joins TRBV27 to TRBJ1-2; 8 nucleotides align to TRBD1. This CDR3 comprises 14 residues. CDR1 is MNHEY and CDR2 is SMNVEV in the germline V gene (reference sequence). Trimming at V came to 5 bases and at J to 4 bases, leaving 6 bases not matched to a gene. This CDR3 reads CASSPIQGGYGYTF. CDR3 nucleotides: TGTGCCAGCAGTCCGATACAGGGGGGCTATGGCTACACCTTC.

The chain has TRBV6-1 and TRBJ2-3; weak D call: TRBD2 (5 bases). The ends were cut back, 2 bases at V and 2 bases at J, with 17 bases in the middle. The CDR3 has 17 amino acids. CDR1 is MNHNS, CDR2 SASEGT, per germline. CDR3: CASSEYGSAASTDTQYF. The CDR3 bases are TGTGCCAGCAGTGAATATGGTAGCGCAGCGTCCACAGATACGCAGTATTTT.

J is TRBJ2-1 and V is TRBV7-9; 10 bases fit TRBD2. This CDR3 spans 17 amino acids. The V gene's germline CDR1 is SEHNR and CDR2 FQNEAQ (reference sequence). V gave up 6 bases and J gave up 0 bases; unmatched junction bases: 8. The CDR3 DNA reads TGTGCCAGCAGTCGAAGACTAGCGGGCAGCTCCTACAATGAGCAGTTCTTC. This encodes CASSRRLAGSSYNEQFF.

The J gene is TRBJ2-1, the V gene TRBV4-1; the match to TRBD2 covers 14 bases. After removal of 4 bases from V and 0 bases from J, the junction contained 5 bases not matched to a gene. Germline CDR1 and CDR2: MGHRA and YSYEKL. CDR3 length equals 18 residues. The CDR3 spells CASSPYGTSGSSYNEQFF. The CDR3 bases are TGCGCCAGCAGCCCATACGGGACTAGCGGGAGCTCCTACAATGAGCAGTTCTTC.

This clone was detected a few times. The chain is built from TRBV18 and TRBJ1-2; D gene unclear. The V gene's germline CDR1 is KGHSH and CDR2 LQKENI. The CDR3 is 13 residues long. Trimming pared 6 bases from V and 5 bases from J, leaving 13 bases between. The CDR3 spells CASSSSLEYGYTF. The CDR3 region has the DNA TGTGCCAGCTCCTCCAGCTTGGAGTATGGCTACACCTTC.

V and J are TRBV5-1 and TRBJ1-2, with D unclear. The CDR3 has 14 amino acids. V was clipped by 0 bases and J by 10 bases, with 16 bases between them. Per germline, CDR1 SGHRS and CDR2 YFSETQ. CDR3 sequence reads: CASSLEAGPTDYTF. The CDR3 DNA sequence: TGCGCCAGCAGCTTGGAGGCGGGCCCGACGGACTACACCTTC.

In this sample, this clone turned up a few times. At one boundary the junction diverges from the germline segment, which might be a read error. The J gene is TRBJ2-1, the V gene TRBV4-2; D is perhaps TRBD2 (6 bases). Per germline, CDR1 LGHNA and CDR2 YNFKEQ. This CDR3 comprises 15 residues. CDR3 region: CASSRLAVSNNEQFF. The DNA for the CDR3 is TGTGCCAGCAGCCGCTTAGCGGTCTCCAACAATGAGCAGTTCTTC.

The chain's CDR3 is CASSVDGRSETQYF. The CDR3 DNA follows: TGTGCCAGCAGCGTAGACGGGAGGAGTGAGACCCAGTACTTC. V usage is TRBV9 and J usage is TRBJ2-5; 7 bases agree with TRBD2. CDR1 is SGDLS, CDR2 YYNGEE, per germline. CDR3 length: 14 residues. With V trimmed by 0 bases and J by 5 bases, 4 bases remained unmatched. Full variable domain (missing parts from reference TRBV9 and TRBJ2-5): DSGVTQTPKHLITATGQRVTLRCSPRSGDLSVYWYQQSLDQGLQFLIQYYNGEERAKGNILERFSAQQFPDLHSELNLSSLELGDSALYFCASSVDGRSETQYFGPGTRLLVL.

The rearrangement uses TRBV14 and TRBJ2-5; 8 positions agree with TRBD1. With 6 bases clipped from V and 2 bases from J, the junction kept 5 bases outside the gene matches. Germline values: CDR1 SGHDN, CDR2 FVKESK. The length of the CDR3 is 14 residues. The chain's CDR3 is CASSQGQVQETQYF. The CDR3 coding sequence is TGTGCCAGCAGTCAGGGACAGGTGCAAGAGACCCAGTACTTC.

The table lists this clone with a few counts. The CDR3 region has the DNA TGTGCCAGCAGTTATACTAGCGTTGACGATGAGCAGTTCTTC. It codes for CASSYTSVDDEQFF. The gene calls are TRBV6-5 and TRBJ2-1, with 7 bases aligning to TRBD2. With V trimmed by 3 bases and J by 8 bases, 7 bases remained unmatched. This CDR3 is built from 14 residues. Germline loops: CDR1 MNHEY, CDR2 SVGAGI.

This clone was found a few times. The chain combines TRBV6-4 with TRBJ1-1; possibly TRBD1 for D (6 bases). The CDR3 contains 15 residues. Trimming stripped 3 bases from V and 5 bases from J, with 16 bases between. Per germline, CDR1 MRHNA and CDR2 SNTAGT. As DNA, the CDR3 is TGTGCCAGCAGTGAGACAGGTTTTCGAGGGACTGAAGCTTTCTTT. Translating it yields CASSETGFRGTEAFF.

For this clone: The sample has other DNA sequences that encode this CDR3 too. The V and J genes are TRBV28 and TRBJ2-7; D ambiguous. V shed 0 bases and J shed 0 bases, with 6 bases lying between them. The germline V gene has CDR1 MDHEN and CDR2 SYDVKM. This CDR3 is built from 14 residues. CDR3 protein: CASSLWASSYEQYF. In DNA form, the CDR3 reads TGTGCCAGCAGTTTATGGGCCAGCTCCTACGAGCAGTACTTC. Full variable domain (missing parts from reference TRBV28 and TRBJ2-7): DVKVTQSSRYLVKRTGEKVFLECVQDMDHENMFWYRQDPGLGLRLIYFSYDVKMKEKGDIPEGYSVSREKKERFSLILESASTNQTSMYLCASSLWASSYEQYFGPGTRLTVT.

J is TRBJ1-1 and V is TRBV5-1; D unclear. Germline assignment: CDR1 SGHRS and CDR2 YFSETQ. V was pared by 0 bases and J by 1 base, with 10 bases between. The length of the CDR3 is 15 residues. The CDR3 nucleotides read TGCGCCAGCAGCTTGGCCCCGGGAGGGAACACTGAAGCTTTCTTT. Encoded protein: CASSLAPGGNTEAFF.

This sequence joins TRBV19 and TRBJ2-7; 9 nucleotides match TRBD1. Germline CDR1 is LNHDA and CDR2 is SQIVND (reference sequence). CDR3 length equals 16 residues. V lost 3 bases, J lost 6 bases, and 12 bases stayed unmatched. CDR3: CASSISPGQGSIEQYF. As DNA, the CDR3 is TGTGCCAGTAGTATCTCCCCGGGACAGGGTTCTATCGAGCAGTACTTC.

The rearrangement links TRBV7-9 to TRBJ1-2; TRBD1 aligns across 8 bases. The CDR3 is 14 residues long. CDR1 SEHNR and CDR2 FQNEAQ come from the germline V gene (reference sequence). Losses at the gene ends were 5 bases for V and 9 bases for J; bases not matched to a gene: 11. This CDR3 reads CASSGRTGRQSYTF. CDR3 in DNA: TGTGCCAGCAGCGGGCGGACAGGGCGCCAGAGCTACACCTTC.

V usage is TRBV28 and J usage is TRBJ1-2; 7 nucleotides line up with TRBD1. Germline assignment: CDR1 MDHEN and CDR2 SYDVKM. V lost 3 bases, J lost 11 bases, and 9 bases stayed unmatched. The CDR3 length is 13 residues. The CDR3, as DNA: TGTGCCAGCAGTTTGACAGGGAAGAAGGGTTACACCTTC. It yields the protein CASSLTGKKGYTF.

V gene TRBV7-9 combines with J gene TRBJ1-1; D might be TRBD1 (5 bases). Trimming removed 7 bases at V and 5 bases at J, with 14 bases between. The CDR3 is made up of 13 amino acids. CDR1 and CDR2 (germline): SEHNR, FQNEAQ (reference sequence). In nucleotides, the CDR3 is TGTGCCAGCACCCGGGGGGGTCGGACTGAAGCTTTCTTT. Translation gives CASTRGGRTEAFF.

In this sample, this clone turned up a few times. The chain links TRBV28 to TRBJ2-5, with 9 bases that match TRBD1. The V gene end was trimmed by 6 bases and the J gene end by 10 bases; junction bases not matched to a gene: 18. Germline V CDR1 and CDR2: MDHEN, SYDVKM. There are 16 residues in the CDR3. CDR3 sequence reads: CASRPGLGQGNSGQYF. The CDR3 DNA follows: TGTGCCAGCAGGCCTGGGCTAGGACAGGGGAATTCGGGCCAGTACTTC.

In this sample, this clone turned up many times. The rearrangement links TRBV30 to TRBJ1-2; weak D call: TRBD1 (6 bases). Trimming cost V 5 bases and J 13 bases, with 23 bases left between them. CDR1 GTSNPN and CDR2 SVGIG come from the germline V gene (reference sequence). The CDR3 loop spans 13 amino acids. The CDR3 coding sequence is TGTGCCTGGGGTCGCGACAGGCCTTTTCAGAGCACCTTC. This gives the protein CAWGRDRPFQSTF.

V is TRBV10-3 and J is TRBJ2-7; 12 positions match TRBD2. This CDR3 has 15 residues. The V and J ends lost 2 bases and 4 bases, in that order; junction bases with no gene match: 3. Per the germline V gene, CDR1 is ENHRY and CDR2 is SYGVKD. The CDR3 DNA sequence: TGTGCCATCAGTGAGACGACTAGCGGGAGATACGAGCAGTACTTC. Translated, it gives CAISETTSGRYEQYF.

This clone was observed a handful of times. The chain employs TRBV6-6 and TRBJ2-1, with TRBD2 identical over 8 bases. With V trimmed by 4 bases and J by 7 bases, 6 bases remained unmatched. Germline V CDR1 and CDR2: MNHNY, SVGAGI (reference sequence). The CDR3 sequence is 14 residues long. CDR3 bases: TGTGCCAGCAGTTCTCGGGAGGGTCAGAATGAGCAGTTCTTC. It yields the protein CASSSREGQNEQFF.